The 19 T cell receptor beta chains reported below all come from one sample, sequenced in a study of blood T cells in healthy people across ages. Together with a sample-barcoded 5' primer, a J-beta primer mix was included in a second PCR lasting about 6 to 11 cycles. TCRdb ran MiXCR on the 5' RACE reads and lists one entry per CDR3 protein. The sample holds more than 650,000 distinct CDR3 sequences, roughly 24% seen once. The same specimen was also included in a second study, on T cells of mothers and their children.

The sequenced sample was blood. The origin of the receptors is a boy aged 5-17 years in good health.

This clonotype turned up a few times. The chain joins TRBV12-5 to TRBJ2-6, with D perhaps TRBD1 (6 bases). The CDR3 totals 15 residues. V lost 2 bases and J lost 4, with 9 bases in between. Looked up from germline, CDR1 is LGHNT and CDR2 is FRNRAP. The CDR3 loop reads CASGLTGLGANVLTF. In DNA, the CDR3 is TGTGCTAGTGGTTTGACAGGGCTCGGGGCCAACGTCCTGACTTTC.

The CDR3 loop is CASSHLLDSPNEKLFF. The CDR3 DNA is TGTGCCAGCAGTCACCTTCTGGACAGCCCAAATGAAAAACTGTTTTTT. The rearrangement joins TRBV6-6 to TRBJ1-4; D is possibly TRBD1 (6 bases). CDR3 length equals 16 residues. Deletions cut 5 bases from V and 5 bases from J, with 18 bases between. CDR1 MNHNY and CDR2 SVGAGI come from the germline V gene (reference sequence).

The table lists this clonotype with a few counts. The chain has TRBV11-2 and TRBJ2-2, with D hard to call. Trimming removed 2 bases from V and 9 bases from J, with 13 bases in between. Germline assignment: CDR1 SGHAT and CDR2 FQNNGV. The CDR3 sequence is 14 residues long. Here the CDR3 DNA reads TGTGCCAGCAGCTTAAAAATTGGGGTCCGGGAGCTGTTTTTT. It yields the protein CASSLKIGVRELFF.

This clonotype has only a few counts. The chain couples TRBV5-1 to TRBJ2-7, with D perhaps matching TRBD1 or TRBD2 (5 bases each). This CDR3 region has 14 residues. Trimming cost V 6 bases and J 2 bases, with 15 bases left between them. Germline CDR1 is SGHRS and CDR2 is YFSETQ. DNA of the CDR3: TGCGCCAGCACCTCCGGGACGTCAACCTACGAGCAGTACTTC. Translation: CASTSGTSTYEQYF.

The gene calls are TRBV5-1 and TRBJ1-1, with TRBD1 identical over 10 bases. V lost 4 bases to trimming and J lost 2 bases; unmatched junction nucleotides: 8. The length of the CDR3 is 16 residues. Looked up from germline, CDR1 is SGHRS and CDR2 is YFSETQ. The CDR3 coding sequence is TGCGCCAGCAGCATAGGACAGGGGGTTAGTAACACTGAAGCTTTCTTT. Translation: CASSIGQGVSNTEAFF.

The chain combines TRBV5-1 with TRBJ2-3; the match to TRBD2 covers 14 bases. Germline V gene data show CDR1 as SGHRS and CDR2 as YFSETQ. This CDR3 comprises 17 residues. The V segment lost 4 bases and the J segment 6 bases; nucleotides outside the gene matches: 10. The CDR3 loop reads CASSDWTSGGPTDTQYF. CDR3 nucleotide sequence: TGCGCCAGCAGCGATTGGACTAGCGGGGGGCCCACGGATACGCAGTATTTT. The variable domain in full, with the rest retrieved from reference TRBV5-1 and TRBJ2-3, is KAGVTQTPRYLIKTRGQQVTLSCSPISGHRSVSWYQQTPGQGLQFLFEYFSETQRNKGNFPGRFSGRQFSNSRSEMNVSTLELGDSALYLCASSDWTSGGPTDTQYFGPGTRLTVL.

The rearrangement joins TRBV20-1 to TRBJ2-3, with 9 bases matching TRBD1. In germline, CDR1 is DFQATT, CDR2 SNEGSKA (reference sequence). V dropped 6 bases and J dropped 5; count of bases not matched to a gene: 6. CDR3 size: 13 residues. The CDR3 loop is CSAADRGRDTQYF. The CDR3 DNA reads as TGCAGTGCGGCAGACAGGGGGAGAGATACGCAGTATTTT.

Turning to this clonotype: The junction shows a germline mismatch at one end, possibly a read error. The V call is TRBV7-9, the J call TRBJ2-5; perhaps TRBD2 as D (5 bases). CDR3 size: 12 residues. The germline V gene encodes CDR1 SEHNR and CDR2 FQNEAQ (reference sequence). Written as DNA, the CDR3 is TGTGCCAGCAGCTTAGCGCCGGCGGAGCGGTTCTTC. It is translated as CASSLAPAERFF.

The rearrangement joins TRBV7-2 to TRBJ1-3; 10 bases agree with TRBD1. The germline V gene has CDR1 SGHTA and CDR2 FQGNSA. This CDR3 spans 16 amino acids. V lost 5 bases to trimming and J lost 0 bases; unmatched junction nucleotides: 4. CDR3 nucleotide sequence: TGTGCCAGCAGCCGTGACAGGGGGCTCTCTGGAAACACCATATATTTT. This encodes CASSRDRGLSGNTIYF.

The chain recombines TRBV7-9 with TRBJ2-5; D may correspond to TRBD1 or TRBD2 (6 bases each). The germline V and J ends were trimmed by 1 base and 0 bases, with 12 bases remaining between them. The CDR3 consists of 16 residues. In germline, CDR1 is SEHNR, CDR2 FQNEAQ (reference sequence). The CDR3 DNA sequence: TGTGCCAGCAGCTTAGGTTTGGAGGGGGACCAAGAGACCCAGTACTTC. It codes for CASSLGLEGDQETQYF. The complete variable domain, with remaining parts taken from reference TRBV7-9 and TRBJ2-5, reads DTGVSQNPRHKITKRGQNVTFRCDPISEHNRLYWYRQTLGQGPEFLTYFQNEAQLEKSRLLSDRFSAERPKGSFSTLEIQRTEQGDSAMYLCASSLGLEGDQETQYFGPGTRLLVL.

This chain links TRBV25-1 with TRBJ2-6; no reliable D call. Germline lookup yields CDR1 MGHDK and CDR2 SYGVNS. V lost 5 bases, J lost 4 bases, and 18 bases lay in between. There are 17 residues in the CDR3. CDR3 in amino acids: CASSYLTPLGGANVLTF. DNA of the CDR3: TGTGCCAGCAGTTATCTGACCCCCCTGGGGGGGGCCAACGTCCTGACTTTC.

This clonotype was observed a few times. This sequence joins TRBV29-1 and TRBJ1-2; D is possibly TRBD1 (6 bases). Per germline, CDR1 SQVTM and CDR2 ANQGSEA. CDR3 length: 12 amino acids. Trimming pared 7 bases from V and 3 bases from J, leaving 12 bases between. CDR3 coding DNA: TGCAGCGCCCGGACAGCCGACTATGGCTACACCTTC. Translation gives CSARTADYGYTF.

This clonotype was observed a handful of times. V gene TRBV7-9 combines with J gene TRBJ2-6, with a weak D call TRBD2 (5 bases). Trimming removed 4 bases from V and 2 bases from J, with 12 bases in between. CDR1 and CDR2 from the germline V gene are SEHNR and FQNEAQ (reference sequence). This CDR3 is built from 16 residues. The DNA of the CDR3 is TGTGCCAGCAGCTCATCAGGAGCGGCTGGGGCCAACGTCCTGACTTTC. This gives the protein CASSSSGAAGANVLTF.

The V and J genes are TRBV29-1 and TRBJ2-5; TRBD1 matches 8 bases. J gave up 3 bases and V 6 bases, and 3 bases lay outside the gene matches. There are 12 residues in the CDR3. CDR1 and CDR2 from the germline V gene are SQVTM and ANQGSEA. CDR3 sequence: CSVTGVEETQYF. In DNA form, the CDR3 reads TGCAGCGTGACAGGGGTTGAAGAGACCCAGTACTTC.

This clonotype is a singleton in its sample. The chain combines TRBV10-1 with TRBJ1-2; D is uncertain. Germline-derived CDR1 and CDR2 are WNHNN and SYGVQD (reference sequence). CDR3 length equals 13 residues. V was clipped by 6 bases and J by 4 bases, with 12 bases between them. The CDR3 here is CASSAGPFYGYTF. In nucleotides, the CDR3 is TGCGCCAGCAGCGCCGGACCGTTCTATGGCTACACCTTC.

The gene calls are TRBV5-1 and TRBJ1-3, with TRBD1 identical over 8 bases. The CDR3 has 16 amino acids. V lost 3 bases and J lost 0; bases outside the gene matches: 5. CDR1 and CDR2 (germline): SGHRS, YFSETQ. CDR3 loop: CASSSQGAGSGNTIYF. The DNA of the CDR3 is TGCGCCAGCAGCTCCCAGGGGGCCGGCTCTGGAAACACCATATATTTT. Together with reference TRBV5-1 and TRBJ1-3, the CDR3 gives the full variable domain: KAGVTQTPRYLIKTRGQQVTLSCSPISGHRSVSWYQQTPGQGLQFLFEYFSETQRNKGNFPGRFSGRQFSNSRSEMNVSTLELGDSALYLCASSSQGAGSGNTIYFGEGSWLTVV.

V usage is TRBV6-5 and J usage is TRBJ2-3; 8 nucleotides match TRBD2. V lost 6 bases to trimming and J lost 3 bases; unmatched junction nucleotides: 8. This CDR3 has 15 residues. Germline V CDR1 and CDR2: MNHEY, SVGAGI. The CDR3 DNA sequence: TGTGCCAGCAGGGGGCTAGCGGGTAAAACAGATACGCAGTATTTT. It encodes CASRGLAGKTDTQYF.

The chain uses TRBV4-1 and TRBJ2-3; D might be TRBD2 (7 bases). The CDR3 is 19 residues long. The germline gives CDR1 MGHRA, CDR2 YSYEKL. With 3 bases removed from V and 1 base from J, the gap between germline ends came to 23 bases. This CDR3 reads CASSQGRGGRRPGTDTQYF. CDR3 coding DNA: TGCGCCAGCAGCCAGGGGAGGGGGGGCCGGCGCCCTGGCACAGATACGCAGTATTTT.

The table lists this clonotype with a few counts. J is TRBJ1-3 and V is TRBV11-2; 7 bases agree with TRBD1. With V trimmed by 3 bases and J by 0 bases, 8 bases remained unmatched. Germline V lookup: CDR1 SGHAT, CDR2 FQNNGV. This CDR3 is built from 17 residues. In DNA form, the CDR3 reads TGTGCCAGCAGCTTCAACGACAGGGCGCACTCTGGAAACACCATATATTTT. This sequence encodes CASSFNDRAHSGNTIYF.